Listed below are T cell receptor beta chains from one sample, sequenced in a study of cytomegalovirus exposure and HLA in healthy donors. Some clones are missing from TCRdb's copy, which holds only in-frame ones; the method was immunoSEQ multiplex PCR. Here the sample table reports about 200,000 clones. Source material: PBMCs. These receptors came from a girl aged 2 to 9 in good health and CMV-seropositive. Each CDR3 is given with its conserved first and last residue. The D gene is left open where the match is weak.

D	V	J	CDR3	DNA
TRBD1	TRBV30	TRBJ1-2	CAWSQGQPDGYTF	TGTGCCTGGAGTCAGGGACAGCCAGATGGCTACACCTTC
TRBD1	TRBV28	TRBJ2-5	CASSERTGEETQYF	TGTGCCAGCAGTGAGAGGACAGGGGAAGAGACCCAGTACTTC
TRBD1	TRBV5-6	TRBJ2-7	CASCRQGRAYEQYF	TGTGCCAGCTGCAGACAGGGGAGAGCCTACGAGCAGTACTTC
NA	TRBV5-6	TRBJ1-1	CASSLALLEVGAEAFF	TGTGCCAGCAGCTTGGCCCTACTCGAGGTCGGAGCTGAAGCTTTCTTT
NA	TRBV21-1	TRBJ2-7	CASSKDPRGLYSYEQYF	TGTGCCAGCAGCAAAGATCCGCGGGGCCTATACTCCTACGAGCAGTACTTC
NA	TRBV2	TRBJ1-5	CASREAISNQPQHF	TGTGCCAGCAGGGAGGCGATTAGCAATCAGCCCCAGCATTTT
TRBD1	TRBV7-8	TRBJ1-2	CASSLGTGSYGYTF	TGTGCCAGCAGCTTAGGGACAGGGTCCTATGGCTACACCTTC
TRBD2	TRBV5-1	TRBJ2-3	CASSLGLLAARPTDTQYF	TGCGCCAGCAGCTTGGGCCTACTAGCGGCCCGACCCACAGATACGCAGTATTTT
NA	TRBV19	TRBJ2-2	CASSLPRVALGTGELFF	TGTGCCAGTAGTCTCCCCAGGGTCGCCCTAGGAACCGGGGAGCTGTTTTTT
NA	TRBV7-8	TRBJ2-7	CASSPSYEQYF	TGTGCCAGCAGCCCCTCTTACGAGCAGTACTTC
TRBD2	TRBV18	TRBJ2-7	CASSQLPSGDTYEQYF	TGTGCCAGCTCACAACTCCCTAGCGGGGATACCTACGAGCAGTACTTC
TRBD1	TRBV9	TRBJ1-1	CASSEGQGYSNTEAFF	TGTGCCAGCAGCGAAGGACAGGGGTATTCGAACACTGAAGCTTTCTTT
TRBD2	TRBV5-4	TRBJ2-3	CASSPEAPGTSGSTDTQYF	TGTGCCAGCAGCCCGGAGGCCCCCGGGACTAGCGGGAGCACAGATACGCAGTATTTT
NA	TRBV7-2	TRBJ2-5	CASSLVPLLAALQETQYF	TGTGCCAGCAGCTTAGTTCCCCTCTTAGCGGCACTCCAAGAGACCCAGTACTTC
TRBD1	TRBV10-3	TRBJ2-5	CAISGGTEETQYF	TGTGCCATCAGTGGAGGGACAGAAGAGACCCAGTACTTC
NA	TRBV2	TRBJ1-4	CASSGFGGVWEKLFF	TGTGCCAGCAGTGGTTTCGGGGGAGTTTGGGAAAAACTGTTTTTT
TRBD2	TRBV5-1	TRBJ2-7	CASSLTMRGTSGRGGEQYF	TGCGCCAGCAGCTTGACGATGCGTGGGACTAGCGGGAGGGGGGGCGAGCAGTACTTC
TRBD1	TRBV15	TRBJ1-2	CATSSDRGRGYTF	TGTGCCACCAGCAGTGACAGGGGGAGAGGCTACACCTTC
TRBD1	TRBV30	TRBJ2-6	CAWRPKGQGAGANVLTF	TGTGCCTGGAGACCCAAGGGACAGGGAGCCGGGGCCAACGTCCTGACTTTC
TRBD1	TRBV14	TRBJ1-1	CASSLLGQGAEAFF	TGTGCCAGCAGCCTCCTTGGGCAGGGGGCAGAAGCTTTCTTT
NA	TRBV28	TRBJ2-7	CASSVTGPLGYEQYF	TGTGCCAGCAGTGTAACAGGGCCCCTTGGCTACGAGCAGTACTTC
TRBD2	TRBV5-1	TRBJ2-7	CASSLRPAGPDYEQYF	TGCGCCAGCAGCTTACGCCCAGCGGGACCCGATTACGAGCAGTACTTC
TRBD2	TRBV30	TRBJ2-5	CALLGLAGEGETQYF	TGTGCCTTATTGGGACTAGCGGGAGAGGGGGAGACCCAGTACTTC
NA	TRBV6-5	TRBJ2-1	CASSSSTFSRQQFF	TGTGCCAGCAGTTCCTCGACTTTTAGTCGACAGCAGTTCTTC
NA	TRBV7-9	TRBJ2-2	CASSPVGGNTGELFF	TGTGCCAGCAGCCCGGTGGGGGGGAACACCGGGGAGCTGTTTTTT
NA	TRBV2	TRBJ2-6	CASSQPGLDSGANVLTF	TGTGCCAGCAGTCAACCGGGACTCGACTCTGGGGCCAACGTCCTGACTTTC
TRBD2	TRBV2	TRBJ2-1	CAILPGTSGTRSYNEQFF	TGTGCCATACTGCCTGGGACTAGCGGAACTAGGAGTTACAATGAGCAGTTCTTC
NA	TRBV11-2	TRBJ1-1	CASSPTPLWAFF	TGTGCCAGCAGCCCAACGCCACTGTGGGCTTTCTTT
NA	TRBV27	TRBJ1-3	CASSFSLGNTIYF	TGTGCCAGCAGTTTTTCCCTTGGAAACACCATATATTTT
TRBD1	TRBV10-3	TRBJ2-7	CAISARDRGRYEQYF	TGTGCCATCAGCGCACGGGACAGGGGGCGGTACGAGCAGTACTTC
TRBD1	TRBV7-2	TRBJ2-3	CASSLDGTGRDTQYF	TGTGCCAGCAGCTTAGACGGGACAGGGAGAGATACGCAGTATTTT
TRBD1	TRBV6-1	TRBJ2-7	CASSGTGASYEQYF	TGTGCCAGCAGTGGCACAGGGGCTTCCTACGAGCAGTACTTC
TRBD2	TRBV19	TRBJ2-2	CASKALAGVGELFF	TGTGCCAGTAAGGCCCTAGCGGGAGTCGGGGAGCTGTTTTTT
NA	TRBV20-1	TRBJ1-1	CSGGDTEAFF	TGCAGTGGGGGGGACACTGAAGCTTTCTTT
NA	TRBV20-1	TRBJ2-1	CSASQTDEQFF	TGCAGTGCTAGTCAGACAGATGAGCAGTTCTTC
TRBD2	TRBV5-5	TRBJ2-7	CASSSTSGIYEQYF	TGTGCCAGCAGCTCGACTAGCGGGATTTACGAGCAGTACTTC
NA	TRBV6-6	TRBJ2-7	CASSNPSGVPHEQYF	TGTGCCAGCAGTAACCCCTCGGGAGTGCCCCACGAGCAGTACTTC
NA	TRBV29-1	TRBJ1-1	CSAKDSEAFF	TGCAGCGCAAAGGACTCTGAAGCTTTCTTT
NA	TRBV6-4	TRBJ2-6	CASSEFGAGANVLTF	TGTGCCAGCAGTGAGTTCGGGGCTGGGGCCAACGTCCTGACTTTC
TRBD1	TRBV28	TRBJ2-4	CATQDRGPAQGALLCF	TGTGCCACCCAGGACAGGGGGCCAGCGCAGGGAGCCTTACTTTGCTTC
TRBD1	TRBV28	TRBJ1-4	CASRSPGGNEKLFF	TGTGCCAGCAGGAGCCCAGGGGGGAATGAAAAACTGTTTTTT
NA	TRBV28	TRBJ1-2	CASSLNGPHYGYTF	TGTGCCAGCAGTTTAAATGGCCCCCACTATGGCTACACCTTC
NA	TRBV19	TRBJ2-6	CASSITSGAGANVLTF	TGTGCCAGTAGTATCACCTCGGGGGCTGGGGCCAACGTCCTGACTTTC
TRBD2	TRBV19	TRBJ2-1	CASSILAGVAEQFF	TGTGCCAGTAGTATTTTAGCGGGAGTAGCTGAGCAGTTCTTC
TRBD1	TRBV27	TRBJ1-5	CASRRQTGGGKSYNQPQHF	TGTGCCAGCAGACGCCAAACAGGGGGCGGTAAGTCATACAATCAGCCCCAGCATTTT
TRBD1	TRBV7-9	TRBJ1-2	CASSRTDRAGYGYTF	TGTGCCAGCAGCCGCACGGACAGGGCTGGCTATGGCTACACCTTC
NA	TRBV4-1	TRBJ2-7	CASSPVTGEQYF	TGCGCCAGCAGCCCCGTAACAGGGGAGCAGTACTTC
NA	TRBV7-6	TRBJ1-1	CASIPGRIGWTEAFF	TGTGCCAGCATCCCAGGGAGGATAGGATGGACTGAAGCTTTCTTT
TRBD1	TRBV7-2	TRBJ1-1	CASSLYRGRVGTEAFF	TGTGCCAGCAGCTTATACAGGGGAAGAGTAGGCACTGAAGCTTTCTTT
TRBD2	TRBV14	TRBJ2-7	CASSLRGLRGEQYF	TGTGCCAGCAGCCTTCGGGGACTACGGGGAGAGCAGTACTTC